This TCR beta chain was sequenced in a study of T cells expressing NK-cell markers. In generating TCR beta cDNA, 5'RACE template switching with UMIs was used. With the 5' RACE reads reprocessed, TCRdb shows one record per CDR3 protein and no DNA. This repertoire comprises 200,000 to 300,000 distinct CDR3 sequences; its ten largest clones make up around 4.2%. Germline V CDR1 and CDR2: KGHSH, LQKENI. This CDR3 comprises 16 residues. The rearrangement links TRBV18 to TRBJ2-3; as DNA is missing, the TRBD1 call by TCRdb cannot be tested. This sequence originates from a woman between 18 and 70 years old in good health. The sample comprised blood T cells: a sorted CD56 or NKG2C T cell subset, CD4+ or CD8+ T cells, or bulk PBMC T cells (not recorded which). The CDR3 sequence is CASSPPDRTGGDTQYF.